This is a list of T cell receptor beta chains from one sample in a study of T cells after posttransplantation cyclophosphamide. TCRdb keeps only in-frame clones here, not all; method: immunoSEQ multiplex PCR. The sample lists around 43,000 clones, around 91% occurring once. Input material: PBMCs. The receptor set was obtained from a woman between 45 and 65 years old in good health and a related stem cell transplant donor. The CDR3 runs from the conserved cysteine through the conserved F or W. D genes are given only for firm matches. Only some rows state a clone size, as once, few, many or a class for expanded clones.

>TRBJ1-4|TRBV5-1|.|.|15
TGCGCCAGCAGCAGTTCGACAGTGTCTAATGAAAAACTGTTTTTT
CASSSSTVSNEKLFF
>TRBJ1-4|TRBV4-2|.|.|16
TGTGCCAGCAGCCAAGATGCTCGGGGAGTGGCTGAAAAACTGTTTTTT
CASSQDARGVAEKLFF
>TRBJ2-7|TRBV5-1|once|TRBD1|14
TGCGCCAGCAGGACCGGGACAGGCCCCTACGAGCAGTACTTC
CASRTGTGPYEQYF
>TRBJ1-2|TRBV18|.|.|14
TGTGCCAGCTCACCAGGAGGTTCTAACTATGGCTACACCTTC
CASSPGGSNYGYTF
>TRBJ2-1|TRBV11-3|.|.|17
TGTGCCAGCAGCCCTCGAAAAAAAGTTACAGGGTTCGATGAGCAGTTCTTC
CASSPRKKVTGFDEQFF
>TRBJ1-6|TRBV4-2|.|.|14
TGTGCCAGCAGCCAAGATATCGGGGGGTCCCCCCTCCACTTT
CASSQDIGGSPLHF
>TRBJ2-7|TRBV28|once|.|15
TGTGCCAGCAGTCCAAGTGGCGGGCACTCCTACGAGCAGTACTTC
CASSPSGGHSYEQYF
>TRBJ1-1|TRBV6-5|.|TRBD1|13
TGTGCCAGCAGTTACCGGGACAGGGAATGGGCTTTCTTT
CASSYRDREWAFF
>TRBJ1-4|TRBV5-1|once|TRBD1|15
TGCGCCAGCAGCTTGGCAGGGACAGGGTTTGAAAAACTGTTTTTT
CASSLAGTGFEKLFF
>TRBJ1-5|TRBV5-4|.|.|13
TGTGCCAGCAGCTTGGGTACAGGGCAGCCCCAGCATTTT
CASSLGTGQPQHF
>TRBJ2-3|TRBV5-6|.|.|12
TGTGCCAGCAGTTATACTAGGAATACGCAGTATTTT
CASSYTRNTQYF
>TRBJ1-1|TRBV5-1|once|TRBD1|14
TGCGCCAGCAGCGGGGACAGGGCGAACACTGAAGCTTTCTTT
CASSGDRANTEAFF
>TRBJ1-1|TRBV7-2|.|.|15
TGTGCCAGCAGCTTAGAAGGGGGATACGACACTGAAGCTTTCTTT
CASSLEGGYDTEAFF
>TRBJ1-6|TRBV28|.|TRBD1|15
TGTGCCAGCAGTGGGGGGACAGGCCGGCCAACACCCCTCCACTTT
CASSGGTGRPTPLHF
>TRBJ2-5|TRBV19|.|TRBD1|15
TGTGCCAGTAGGCCCGGACAGGGGGCTTGGGAGACCCAGTACTTC
CASRPGQGAWETQYF
>TRBJ1-3|TRBV6-5|few|TRBD1|14
TGTGCCAGCAGTGGTGACAGGGCTGGAAACACCATATATTTT
CASSGDRAGNTIYF
>TRBJ1-4|TRBV19|.|.|17
TGTGCCAGTAGTTTGGGGTTTGGGGACTCAACTAATGAAAAACTGTTTTTT
CASSLGFGDSTNEKLFF
>TRBJ2-7|TRBV15|.|TRBD2|15
TGTGCCACCAGCATTCGCCTACTAGCGACCTACGAGCAGTACTTC
CATSIRLLATYEQYF
>TRBJ1-1|TRBV13|.|TRBD1|15
TGTGCCAGCAGCTATTTTAACAGGGGGAACACTGAAGCTTTCTTT
CASSYFNRGNTEAFF
>TRBJ2-7|TRBV11-3|few|.|14
TGTGCCAGCAGCTTAGCGGGTGATGCAAACGAGCAGTACTTC
CASSLAGDANEQYF
>TRBJ2-7|TRBV7-9|.|TRBD1|15
TGTGCCAGCAGCTTATTTACAGGGGGAAAGGAAGAGCAGTACTTC
CASSLFTGGKEEQYF
>TRBJ1-2|TRBV6-6|.|.|15
TGTGCCAGCAGCCCGGGGGGATTTCGGGGGTATGGCTACACCTTC
CASSPGGFRGYGYTF
>TRBJ1-4|TRBV27|.|.|15
TGTGCCAGCAGTACTCAACAGGGCTCTAATGAAAAACTGTTTTTT
CASSTQQGSNEKLFF
>TRBJ2-7|TRBV11-1|.|TRBD1|15
TGTGCCAGCAGCCATGGGGACAGGGTATCCTACGAGCAGTACTTC
CASSHGDRVSYEQYF
>TRBJ2-7|TRBV14|.|.|13
TGTGCCAGCAGCCAGTTCAGGTTCTACGAGCAGTACTTC
CASSQFRFYEQYF
>TRBJ2-6|TRBV9|.|TRBD1|17
TGTGCCAGCAGCGTAGGGGGCACAGGGGACGGGGCCAACGTCCTGACTTTC
CASSVGGTGDGANVLTF
>TRBJ2-3|TRBV2|.|TRBD2|15
TGTGCCAGCAGTACTAGCGGGGGAAGCACAGATACGCAGTATTTT
CASSTSGGSTDTQYF
>TRBJ2-4|TRBV29-1|.|.|17
TGCAGCGTTGAAGATCGGCTAGCGTGGGGGGCCAAAAACATTCAGTACTTC
CSVEDRLAWGAKNIQYF
>TRBJ1-6|TRBV30|few|TRBD1|13
TGTGCCTGGGGACAGGGGTGGGGCTCACCCCTCCACTTT
CAWGQGWGSPLHF
>TRBJ2-1|TRBV11-3|.|.|15
TGTGCCAGCAGCTTAGATAGCGCCTCCTACAATGAGCAGTTCTTC
CASSLDSASYNEQFF
>TRBJ2-3|TRBV5-1|.|.|14
TGCGCCAGCAGCTTGAACAGAAACACAGATACGCAGTATTTT
CASSLNRNTDTQYF
>TRBJ2-5|TRBV7-3|.|.|17
TGTGCCAGCAGCTCGGGACTGGGGATCACGGGGCAAGAGACCCAGTACTTC
CASSSGLGITGQETQYF
>TRBJ1-1|TRBV6-5|.|.|13
TGTGCCAGCGCTACAGGGATGAGCACTGAAGCTTTCTTT
CASATGMSTEAFF
>TRBJ2-1|TRBV6-5|.|.|15
TGTGCCAGCAGTAACGGGGGTAGGGGTTACAATGAGCAGTTCTTC
CASSNGGRGYNEQFF
>TRBJ1-2|TRBV5-6|.|.|14
TGTGCCAGCCTTAGGGGGTCCCCAAACTATGGCTACACCTTC
CASLRGSPNYGYTF
>TRBJ2-7|TRBV7-2|few|TRBD2|14
TGTGCCAGCTGCACCGGGACTAGTGGCTACGAGCAGTACTTC
CASCTGTSGYEQYF
>TRBJ1-1|TRBV29-1|.|.|9
TGCAGCGTTGTTCCTCCAGCTTTCTTT
CSVVPPAFF
>TRBJ2-1|TRBV6-1|.|.|12
TGTGCCAGCACGGGACTGAACAATGAGCAGTTCTTC
CASTGLNNEQFF
>TRBJ2-3|TRBV7-3|.|TRBD2|17
TGTGCCAGCAGCCCAAAGGGTCTAGCGGGAGATGCAGATACGCAGTATTTT
CASSPKGLAGDADTQYF
>TRBJ2-3|TRBV29-1|.|.|15
TGCAGCGTTGCATATACGGTTACTAGCACAGATACGCAGTATTTT
CSVAYTVTSTDTQYF